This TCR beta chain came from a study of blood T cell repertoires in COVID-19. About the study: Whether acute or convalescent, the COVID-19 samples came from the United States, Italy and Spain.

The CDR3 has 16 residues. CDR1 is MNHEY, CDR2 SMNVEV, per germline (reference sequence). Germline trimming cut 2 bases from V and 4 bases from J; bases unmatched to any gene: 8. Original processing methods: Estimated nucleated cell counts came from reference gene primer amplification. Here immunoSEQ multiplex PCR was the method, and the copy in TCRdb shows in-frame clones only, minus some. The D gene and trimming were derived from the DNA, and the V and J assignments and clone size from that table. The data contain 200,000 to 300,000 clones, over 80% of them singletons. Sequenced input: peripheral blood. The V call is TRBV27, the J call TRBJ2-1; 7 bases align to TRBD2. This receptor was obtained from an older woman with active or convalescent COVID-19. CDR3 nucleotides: TGTGCCAGCAGTTTAACGGGCGGGAGTACGTACAATGAGCAGTTCTTC. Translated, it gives CASSLTGGSTYNEQFF.